Listed below are T cell receptor beta chains from one sample, sequenced in a study of Ad26.COV2.S vaccination and SARS-CoV-2 variants. Produced via immunoSEQ multiplex PCR; TCRdb's table is partial and in-frame only. The sample includes about half a million clones, 80% to 90% of them seen just once. Specimen: peripheral blood, collected in a trial of Ad26.COV2.S vaccine versus placebo. The receptors originated from a person between 18 and 65 years old who received the Ad26.COV2.S COVID-19 vaccine or a placebo. CDR3s include the opening cysteine and the closing phenylalanine or tryptophan. D genes are given only for firm matches. Part of the rows lack a size; the others show once, few, many or a class for expanded clones.

>NA|TRBV6-5|TRBJ1-3|NA
TGTGCCAGCAGTTACTCATACGACTCTGGAAACACCATATATTTT
CASSYSYDSGNTIYF
>TRBD1|TRBV7-8|TRBJ1-2|NA
TGTGCCAGCAGCACCGGGACAGGGTTTGGCTACACCTTC
CASSTGTGFGYTF
>NA|TRBV7-9|TRBJ1-2|NA
TGTGCCAGCAGCTTAGAGGTGTCACATGGCTACACCTTC
CASSLEVSHGYTF
>NA|TRBV10-3|TRBJ1-6|NA
TGTGCCATCAGTGAACGGCAGGATAATTCACCCCTCCACTTT
CAISERQDNSPLHF
>NA|TRBV15|TRBJ1-1|NA
TGTGCCACCAGCAGAGAATTGGTCCGAAACACTGAAGCTTTCTTT
CATSRELVRNTEAFF
>TRBD1|TRBV6-5|TRBJ1-5|NA
TGTGCCAGCAGTTTGGGACAGGGCGTCGGCAATCAGCCCCAGCATTTT
CASSLGQGVGNQPQHF
>NA|TRBV27|TRBJ2-7|NA
TGTGCCAGCAGTTCCACGGGACTTCTATACGAGCAGTACTTC
CASSSTGLLYEQYF
>NA|TRBV6-6|TRBJ1-5|NA
TGTGCCAGCAGTTTAAGGGGCCGGAATCAGCCCCAGCATTTT
CASSLRGRNQPQHF
>TRBD2|TRBV28|TRBJ2-2|NA
TGTGCCAGCAGTTTCGGGGGACTAGCGGGCCCCGGGGAGCTGTTTTTT
CASSFGGLAGPGELFF
>TRBD1|TRBV11-2|TRBJ1-1|NA
TGTGCCAGCAGTGATCGGCAGGGGGCGGGGGTGACTGAAGCTTTCTTT
CASSDRQGAGVTEAFF
>NA|TRBV28|TRBJ1-2|NA
TGTGCCAGCAGTTTTCACTATGGCTACACCTTC
CASSFHYGYTF
>NA|TRBV4-1|TRBJ1-2|NA
TGCGCCAGCAGCCAAGTCCTGAAGGGAGGGAGGGACTATGGCTACACCTTC
CASSQVLKGGRDYGYTF
>TRBD1|TRBV7-2|TRBJ2-4|NA
TGTGCCAGCAGCATAACCTTTGGGGCAGGGGGCGGCAAAAACATTCAGTACTTC
CASSITFGAGGGKNIQYF
>NA|TRBV5-1|TRBJ2-1|NA
TGCGCCAGCAGCTTGGTAGGCCCGAGCTCCTACAATGAGCAGTTCTTC
CASSLVGPSSYNEQFF
>TRBD1|TRBV2|TRBJ2-2|once
TGTGCCAGCATTCGAGGACAGGGATCCACCGGGGAGCTGTTTTTT
CASIRGQGSTGELFF
>TRBD2|TRBV9|TRBJ2-3|NA
TGTGCCAGCAGCGTAGAGGGAAATAGCGGGCTGATCACAGATACGCAGTATTTT
CASSVEGNSGLITDTQYF
>TRBD2|TRBV11-2|TRBJ2-1|NA
TGTGCCAGCAGCTTACACATAGGCGGGAGTACCTACAATGAGCAGTTCTTC
CASSLHIGGSTYNEQFF
>NA|TRBV28|TRBJ1-6|NA
TGTGCCAGCAGTTCGGGGGGGGGAGGTAATTCACCCCTCCACTTT
CASSSGGGGNSPLHF
>NA|TRBV9|TRBJ2-2|NA
TGTGCCAGCAGCGTAGAGGGCGGGGAGCTGTTTTTT
CASSVEGGELFF
>TRBD2|TRBV19|TRBJ2-1|NA
TGTGCCAGTAGTAGCGGGACTAGCCCCAATGAGCAGTTCTTC
CASSSGTSPNEQFF
>NA|TRBV30|TRBJ1-3|NA
TGTGCCTGGAGTGTTCAGATAGACACCATATATTTT
CAWSVQIDTIYF
>TRBD1|TRBV2|TRBJ2-5|NA
TGTGCCACCAAGGGACAGGGGACAAAGACCCAGTACTTC
CATKGQGTKTQYF
>NA|TRBV5-8|TRBJ1-1|NA
TGTGCCAGCAGCGCCCCCCGGGACTACACTGAAGCTTTCTTT
CASSAPRDYTEAFF
>TRBD2|TRBV4-2|TRBJ2-4|NA
TGTGCCAGCAGCGGGATAGCGGGGGGGCCTGGAAACATTCAGTACTTC
CASSGIAGGPGNIQYF
>TRBD2|TRBV7-3|TRBJ2-1|NA
TGTGCCAGCAGCCCGCTAGCGGGAGGTTTCAATGAGCAGTTCTTC
CASSPLAGGFNEQFF
>NA|TRBV15|TRBJ1-1|once
TGTGCCACCAGCAGAGATTTTACGGCGGAAGCTTTCTTT
CATSRDFTAEAFF
>TRBD1|TRBV7-9|TRBJ1-5|NA
TGTGCCAGCAGCTTGCAGGGGGGATACAATCAGCCCCAGCATTTT
CASSLQGGYNQPQHF
>NA|TRBV11-3|TRBJ2-1|NA
TGTGCCAGCAGCTTAGGTACAGGGCGTGGGTCCTACAATGAGCAGTTCTTC
CASSLGTGRGSYNEQFF
>NA|TRBV6-5|TRBJ1-2|NA
TGTGCCAGTTCGAGGGGCGCCGAGAACTATGGCTACACCTTC
CASSRGAENYGYTF
>NA|TRBV24-1|TRBJ1-2|NA
TGTGCCACCAGTGATGGGACATCAGGAGGCTACACCTTC
CATSDGTSGGYTF
>NA|TRBV28|TRBJ2-7|once
TGTGCCAGCAGCCCCTCACAAAAACGGTACTTC
CASSPSQKRYF
>NA|TRBV18|TRBJ1-2|NA
TGTGCCAGCTCATTAACAGGCGACAACTATGGCTACACCTTC
CASSLTGDNYGYTF
>NA|TRBV3-1/TRBV3-2|TRBJ1-2|NA
TGTGCCAGCAGCCAGGGTCGGGGGACCTATGGCTACACCTTC
CASSQGRGTYGYTF
>NA|TRBV10-3|TRBJ1-2|NA
TGTGCCATCAGTGAGTCGATCCGAGAGACAGCCCGTCAGGGCTACACCTTC
CAISESIRETARQGYTF
>TRBD2|TRBV11-2|TRBJ2-7|NA
TGTGCCAGCAGCTCCTGGACTAGCGGGGAACCCTACGAGCAGTACTTC
CASSSWTSGEPYEQYF
>TRBD2|TRBV19|TRBJ2-1|NA
TGTGCCAGTAGTATAATGAGCGGGAGCAACAATGAGCAGTTCTTC
CASSIMSGSNNEQFF
>NA|TRBV11-2|TRBJ2-5|NA
TGTGCCAGCAGCCCCGGACAGCAAGAGACCCAGTACTTC
CASSPGQQETQYF
>NA|TRBV18|TRBJ2-1|NA
TGTGCCAGCTCACCATCGGGACAAAAGGACAATGAGCAGTTCTTC
CASSPSGQKDNEQFF
>NA|TRBV7-8|TRBJ1-1|NA
TGTGCCAGCAGCTTAGGCCGATACACTGAAGCTTTCTTT
CASSLGRYTEAFF
>TRBD2|TRBV9|TRBJ2-3|NA
TGTGCCAGCAGCAAATTAGCGGGGACCACAGATACGCAGTATTTT
CASSKLAGTTDTQYF
>NA|TRBV15|TRBJ1-3|NA
TGTGCCACCAAAACCTGGGAAGGGTCCACCATATATTTT
CATKTWEGSTIYF
>NA|TRBV5-4|TRBJ2-2|NA
TGTGCCAGCAGCTTTCCGGACAGAGACACCGGGGAGCTGTTTTTT
CASSFPDRDTGELFF
>NA|TRBV4-1|TRBJ2-7|NA
TGCGCCAGCAGCCACCCGGCCGGGAGAATCCTCGAGCAGTACTTC
CASSHPAGRILEQYF
>TRBD1|TRBV30|TRBJ1-1|NA
TGTGCCTGGAGTAGGGACAGGAACACTGAAGCTTTCTTT
CAWSRDRNTEAFF
>NA|TRBV18|TRBJ2-5|once
TGTGCCAGCTCACCACCGGGTCAGGGATCGGAGACCCAGTACTTC
CASSPPGQGSETQYF
>NA|TRBV27|TRBJ1-4|NA
TGTGCCAGCAGTTCCCCCTCACGCGATCCTGATGAAAAACTGTTTTTT
CASSSPSRDPDEKLFF
>NA|TRBV7-8|TRBJ2-2|NA
TGTGCCAGCAGCTTAGCGCGGGTGGGGACAATAAACACCGGGGAGCTGTTTTTT
CASSLARVGTINTGELFF
>NA|TRBV7-9|TRBJ2-7|NA
TGTGCCAGCAGCTTAGTTCTCGACTCCTACGAGCAGTACTTC
CASSLVLDSYEQYF
>NA|TRBV12-3/TRBV12-4|TRBJ1-5|NA
TGTGCCAGCAGTTTAGGCAGAAATCAGCCCCAGCATTTT
CASSLGRNQPQHF
>NA|TRBV6-1|TRBJ1-1|once
TGTGCCAGCAGTGAATTCCCTAGGTCCGCTTTCTTT
CASSEFPRSAFF
>TRBD1|TRBV2|TRBJ1-1|NA
TGTGCCAGACACCGGGACAGGGGAGCGAACACTGAAGCTTTCTTT
CARHRDRGANTEAFF
>TRBD2|TRBV7-2|TRBJ2-5|NA
TGTGCCAGCAGCTTCGCGGGGGGACCCCAAGAGACCCAGTACTTC
CASSFAGGPQETQYF
>TRBD1|TRBV3-1/TRBV3-2|TRBJ1-6|NA
TGTGCCAGCAGGAAAGACAGGGCCGTGTTTAATTCACCCCTCCACTTT
CASRKDRAVFNSPLHF
>TRBD1|TRBV6-5|TRBJ2-7|few
TGTGCCAGCAGTTACTCGCTGGGACAGGGAGGCGAGCAGTACTTC
CASSYSLGQGGEQYF
>NA|TRBV4-2|TRBJ1-6|NA
TGTGCCAGCAGCCAAGGGAGGGATAATTCACCCCTCCACTTT
CASSQGRDNSPLHF
>NA|TRBV28|TRBJ2-4|NA
TGTGCCAGCAGTTTGCCGGGGGCTCGGGACATTCAGTACTTC
CASSLPGARDIQYF